This TCR beta chain was profiled in a study of blood T cell repertoires in COVID-19 (dated by TCRdb to between 2020 and 2021). Looking at the study overall: Samples from collaborators originated in the United States, Italy and Spain and spanned both the acute and convalescent phases of COVID-19. Where HLA class I and class II types were available, the types were taken from metadata supplied by the sample provider, not from assay-based typing. Nearly every sample came with metadata listing a de-identified subject ID, COVID-19 status, age in years and sex. The repertoires were released in a freely available public database intended as a resource for research on the immune response to SARS-CoV-2. The prospective study material was composed of cDNA or gDNA derived from T cells, B-cell-depleted T cells, or PBMCs. The samples were drawn from two sources: the first 160 participants of the ongoing ImmuneRACE study, and 1,000 to 1,500 subjects contributed by 6 global collaborators. Deeply sampled blood TCRbeta repertoires from subjects exposed to, actively infected with, or recovered from COVID-19 were included in the dataset. The full study reports these points: Clinical and demographic metadata were provided uncurated, with the amount varying by source and participant.

The CDR3 goes from the cysteine to the phenylalanine over 16 residues. Only CDR3 DNA is held: 48 bases, read in frame from base 1. The junction shows trimming of 5 bases on V and 10 bases on J, and the gene matches do not reach 16 bases of it. CDR1 and CDR2, looked up from the germline V gene, are SGHTA and FQGNSA. The immunoSEQ Assay, a bias-controlled multiplex PCR, was used to amplify TCRbeta CDR3 regions from genomic DNA. Turning to the authors' computational methods: The number of nucleated cells in each sample was estimated by amplification of reference gene primers within the assay. To quantify the absolute abundance of each unique TCRbeta CDR3 rearrangement, sequence reads were collapsed and filtered. For each sample, productive Simpson clonality was calculated as the square root of Simpson's diversity index across productive rearrangements. Here the immuneACCESS table is served through TCRdb, limited to in-frame sequences with V and J called. Missing clones are a known gap in these copies; in checked studies unresolved V genes cover under half, and the rest lacks a known reason. V and J calls plus clone size are reproduced from that table; the DNA served to infer D and trimming. The sample has approximately 300,000 clones on record, just under 90% of them singletons. The ten largest clones take up 6% to 8% of the sample.

One collaborating source in Seattle enrolled patients while the patients were actively infected and followed the patients over time throughout the course of disease. Each collaborating institution followed its own protocols to collect whole blood in K2EDTA tubes. For TCRbeta analysis, collaborators shipped samples as frozen whole blood, isolated PBMCs, or DNA extracted from either of those sample types. As concerns this clone: Its antigen remains unidentified. Base qualities are not at hand, and no much larger clone is one base apart.

Sequencing used peripheral blood. The source of this sequence is a woman aged 45-60 years with COVID-19, enrolled during active disease. The rearranged segments are TRBV7-2 and TRBJ2-1; TRBD2 aligns with 8 central bases. The DNA sequence reads TGTGCCAGCAGCAAAGTCGGGACTAGTAATGTGGGGGAGCAGTTCTTC. This codes for CASSKVGTSNVGEQFF.